One and the same sample provided the 10 T cell receptor beta chains below, sequenced in a study of PD-1 blockade in classical Hodgkin lymphoma. Profiled with immunoSEQ multiplex PCR; TCRdb holds only in-frame clones, not every one. The data contain tens of thousands of clones, around 84% of them singletons. Every patient was affected by relapse after autologous stem cell transplantation, while exposure to brentuximab vedotin was not uniform. Magnetic negative selection was used to purify CD4+ T cells from PBMCs that had been thawed. The sample consisted of CD4+ T cells from blood, taken at baseline. The source is a human donor with classical Hodgkin lymphoma.

Notes on this clone: The junction differs from germline at one of its ends, possibly a read error. The chain uses TRBV18 and TRBJ1-4, with 7 bases identical to TRBD1. The CDR3 is 16 residues long. Per the germline V gene, CDR1 is KGHSH and CDR2 is LQKENI. The CDR3 DNA sequence: TGTGCCAGCTCTCCACAACGGGACAGCCAGGGAGAAAAACTGTTTTTT. Its protein product is CASSPQRDSQGEKLFF.

Here the CDR3 reads CASSRSRSRSSYNEQFF. The DNA of the CDR3 is TGTGCCAGTAGTAGATCGCGGAGCCGTAGCTCCTACAATGAGCAGTTCTTC. This chain links TRBV19 with TRBJ2-1, with D hard to call. Germline CDR1 reads LNHDA; CDR2 reads SQIVND (reference sequence). Trimming left V 4 bases short and J 0 bases short, with 16 bases between. The CDR3 consists of 17 residues.

This clone was counted a single time. The chain has TRBV15 and TRBJ1-4, with TRBD1 matching over 9 bases. Germline CDR1 and CDR2: LNHNV and YYDKDF (reference sequence). The CDR3 is 15 residues long. Trimming took 5 bases from V and 7 from J; bases not matched to a gene: 8. The CDR3 bases are TGTGCCACCAGCCGAGCGGGACAGGGTAGTGAAAAACTGTTTTTT. Encoded protein: CATSRAGQGSEKLFF.

This chain links TRBV29-1 with TRBJ2-1; 8 bases line up with TRBD2. The germline gives CDR1 SQVTM, CDR2 ANQGSEA. The CDR3 is 14 residues long. V was pared by 3 bases and J by 9 bases, with 10 bases of the junction left unmatched. CDR3 region: CSVEVGAGVSEQFF. The CDR3 coding sequence is TGCAGCGTTGAGGTTGGAGCGGGAGTATCTGAGCAGTTCTTC.

In its sample, this clone was seen a few times. The chain couples TRBV13 to TRBJ1-6; no clear D. Germline V gives CDR1 PRHDT, CDR2 FYEKMQ (reference sequence). CDR3 size: 14 residues. V gave up 3 bases and J gave up 7 bases, with 10 bases separating them. Here the CDR3 DNA reads TGTGCCAGCAGCTTTGATGAGAGGAATTCACCCCTCCACTTT. Amino acid sequence: CASSFDERNSPLHF.

This clone showed up just once. This chain connects TRBV30 to TRBJ2-2; the D is unclear. The length of the CDR3 is 14 residues. Trimming removed 0 bases at V and 0 bases at J, with 5 bases between. CDR1 is GTSNPN, CDR2 SVGIG, per germline (reference sequence). The DNA for the CDR3 is TGTGCCTGGAGTGTAGACTCGAACACCGGGGAGCTGTTTTTT. As protein: CAWSVDSNTGELFF.

This sequence joins TRBV7-6 and TRBJ2-5; TRBD1 might be the D (6 bases). The CDR3 runs 16 residues. Germline V lookup: CDR1 SGHVS, CDR2 FNYEAQ. V lost 6 bases to trimming and J lost 5 bases, with 22 bases between them. The CDR3: CASRLQGWVGVETQYF. The CDR3, as DNA: TGTGCCAGCAGACTACAGGGTTGGGTCGGTGTGGAGACCCAGTACTTC.

The chain uses TRBV6-5 and TRBJ1-1, with D tentatively TRBD1 (6 bases). Germline-derived CDR1 and CDR2 are MNHEY and SVGAGI. V lost 2 bases and J 1 base, leaving 11 bases between the germline ends. CDR3 length: 15 residues. The CDR3 region has the DNA TGTGCCAGCAGTTACGACCCGGGACAGAACACTGAAGCTTTCTTT. This gives the protein CASSYDPGQNTEAFF.

Only one count was recorded for this clone. The rearrangement uses TRBV15 and TRBJ1-4; weak D call: TRBD1 (5 bases). CDR1 is LNHNV and CDR2 is YYDKDF in the germline V gene (reference sequence). CDR3 length: 15 residues. Trimming shortened V by 9 bases and J by 2 bases, and 16 bases separated the two germline ends. In DNA, the CDR3 is TGTGCCACGATTAGGGCGAGGGGTACTAATGAAAAACTGTTTTTT. Protein: CATIRARGTNEKLFF.

The chain joins TRBV5-1 to TRBJ1-1; D not certain. This CDR3 is built from 13 residues. With 0 bases removed from V and 3 bases from J, the gap between germline ends came to 6 bases. Per germline, CDR1 SGHRS and CDR2 YFSETQ. The CDR3 spells CASSLEADTEAFF. As DNA, the CDR3 is TGCGCCAGCAGCTTGGAAGCCGACACTGAAGCTTTCTTT.